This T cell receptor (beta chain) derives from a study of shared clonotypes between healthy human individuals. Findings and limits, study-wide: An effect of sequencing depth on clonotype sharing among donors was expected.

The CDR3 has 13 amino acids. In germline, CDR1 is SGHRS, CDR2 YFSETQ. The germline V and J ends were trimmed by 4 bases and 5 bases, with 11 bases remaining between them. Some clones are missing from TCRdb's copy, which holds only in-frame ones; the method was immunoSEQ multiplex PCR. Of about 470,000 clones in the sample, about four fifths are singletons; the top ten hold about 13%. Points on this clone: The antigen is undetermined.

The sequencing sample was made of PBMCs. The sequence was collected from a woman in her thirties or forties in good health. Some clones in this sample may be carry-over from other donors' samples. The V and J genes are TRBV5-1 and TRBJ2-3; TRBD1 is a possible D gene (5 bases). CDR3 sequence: CASSLQRGDTQYF. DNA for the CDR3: TGCGCCAGCAGCCTCCAAAGGGGAGATACGCAGTATTTT.